The next 16 T cell receptor beta chains were all read from a single sample in a study of neurological immune-mediated disorders (dated by TCRdb to about 2019). Library preparation employed 5' RACE. For sequencing, an Illumina HiSeq 2500 was employed. TCRdb reworked the public reads: Q25 trimming with fastp, MiXCR clone assembly, productive beta chains retained. Merged by CDR3 protein, the rows form single entries marked with the most common genes and DNA. This sample holds 45,000 to 70,000 distinct CDR3 sequences; approximately 4.1% were observed only once. The ten most abundant clones make up about 3% of the sample. Sequencing was carried out using PBMCs. The receptors were sampled from a man aged 45 to 65 with multiple sclerosis.

The chain couples TRBV10-3 to TRBJ2-7; D might be TRBD2 (6 bases). Per germline, CDR1 ENHRY and CDR2 SYGVKD. This CDR3 is built from 14 residues. V lost 4 bases, J lost 0 bases, and 10 bases lay in between. CDR3 sequence reads: CAISVETSSYEQYF. The DNA for the CDR3 is TGTGCCATCAGTGTCGAGACTAGCTCCTACGAGCAGTACTTC.

There are many counts of this clonotype. A much more abundant neighbour one base away suggests this may be a read error. The V call is TRBV29-1, the J call TRBJ1-1; D is undetermined. Germline V gene sequence: CDR1 SQVTM, CDR2 ANQGSEA. There are 13 residues in the CDR3. V lost 3 bases to trimming and J lost 1 base, with 9 bases between them. CDR3 residues: CSVEVRTNTEAFF. The CDR3, as DNA: TGCAGCGTTGAGGTAAGGACGAACACTGAAGCTTTCTTT.

Ten or more counts support this clonotype. This rearrangement joins TRBV5-1 to TRBJ2-5; 7 bases are shared with TRBD1. The CDR3 runs to 12 residues. The germline gives CDR1 SGHRS, CDR2 YFSETQ. The V gene end was trimmed by 7 bases and the J gene end by 2 bases; junction bases not matched to a gene: 2. CDR3 nucleotide sequence: TGCGCCAGCGGCAGGGGGCAAGAGACCCAGTACTTC. It translates to CASGRGQETQYF. The full variable domain, with the rest looked up from reference TRBV5-1 and TRBJ2-5, is KAGVTQTPRYLIKTRGQQVTLSCSPISGHRSVSWYQQTPGQGLQFLFEYFSETQRNKGNFPGRFSGRQFSNSRSEMNVSTLELGDSALYLCASGRGQETQYFGPGTRLLVL.

There are many counts of this clonotype. The chain carries TRBV20-1 and TRBJ2-7; the match to TRBD2 covers 10 bases. Germline lookup yields CDR1 DFQATT and CDR2 SNEGSKA (reference sequence). This CDR3 spans 14 amino acids. The V and J ends lost 6 bases and 7 bases, in that order; junction bases with no gene match: 12. The CDR3: CSALSTSGVREQYF. The CDR3 DNA follows: TGCAGTGCCCTCTCTACTAGCGGGGTTAGGGAGCAGTACTTC.

This clonotype was counted many times. V and J are TRBV20-1 and TRBJ2-1, with 7 nucleotides matching TRBD2. The CDR3 totals 15 residues. After removal of 3 bases from V and 2 bases from J, the junction contained 7 bases not matched to a gene. The V gene's germline CDR1 is DFQATT and CDR2 SNEGSKA (reference sequence). CDR3 sequence reads: CSASFSSGTYNEQFF. The CDR3 region has the DNA TGCAGTGCTAGTTTTTCTAGCGGTACCTACAATGAGCAGTTCTTC.

This clonotype was recorded at least ten times. This sequence joins TRBV7-9 and TRBJ1-4, with unresolved D. CDR1 SEHNR and CDR2 FQNEAQ come from the germline V gene (reference sequence). V lost 7 bases and J lost 6, with 18 bases in between. This CDR3 has 15 amino acids. The chain's CDR3 is CASTPVGPQDEKLFF. DNA for the CDR3: TGTGCCAGCACCCCCGTCGGACCTCAGGATGAAAAACTGTTTTTT.

This clonotype was seen a few times. The chain combines TRBV5-1 with TRBJ2-7; D is ambiguous. The CDR3 contains 14 residues. V was trimmed by 3 bases and J by 6 bases, leaving 16 bases between them. Germline assignment: CDR1 SGHRS and CDR2 YFSETQ. This CDR3 is CASSSEAVWGEQYF. The CDR3 bases are TGCGCCAGCAGCTCCGAGGCGGTCTGGGGCGAGCAGTACTTC.

At least ten counts were recorded for this clonotype. The rearrangement uses TRBV5-1 and TRBJ1-4; no clear D. The germline V gene encodes CDR1 SGHRS and CDR2 YFSETQ. Trimming shortened V by 0 bases and J by 7 bases, and 7 bases separated the two germline ends. CDR3 length: 13 residues. The CDR3 sequence is CASSLGGGEKLFF. CDR3 sequence (DNA): TGCGCCAGCAGCTTGGGAGGAGGTGAAAAACTGTTTTTT. The whole variable domain, filled in from reference TRBV5-1 and TRBJ1-4, reads KAGVTQTPRYLIKTRGQQVTLSCSPISGHRSVSWYQQTPGQGLQFLFEYFSETQRNKGNFPGRFSGRQFSNSRSEMNVSTLELGDSALYLCASSLGGGEKLFFGSGTQLSVL.

This clonotype was detected many times. This chain connects TRBV7-6 to TRBJ2-7; 10 bases are shared with TRBD1. J was trimmed by 5 bases and V by 1 base; bases with no gene match: 5. Germline lookup yields CDR1 SGHVS and CDR2 FNYEAQ. The CDR3 is made up of 15 amino acids. CDR3 loop: CASSLVGTGVHEQYF. The CDR3 bases are TGTGCCAGCAGCTTAGTGGGGACAGGGGTGCACGAGCAGTACTTC.

In its sample, this clonotype was seen many times. This chain uses TRBV20-1 with TRBJ2-5, with D possibly TRBD2 on 5 matching bases. The CDR3 covers 13 residues. Germline V gene sequence: CDR1 DFQATT, CDR2 SNEGSKA (reference sequence). Trimming shortened V by 7 bases and J by 4 bases, and 16 bases separated the two germline ends. The CDR3, as DNA: TGCAGTGTCACGGGTTCGGGAACAGAGACCCAGTACTTC. Its translation: CSVTGSGTETQYF.

Many counts were recorded for this clonotype. The chain recombines TRBV7-9 with TRBJ2-1; D is unresolved. V was cut by 6 bases and J by 6 bases, with 12 bases left in between. Per germline, CDR1 SEHNR and CDR2 FQNEAQ (reference sequence). The CDR3 spans 13 residues. CDR3 in amino acids: CASRNPPGNEQFF. In nucleotides, the CDR3 is TGTGCCAGCAGAAACCCTCCCGGCAATGAGCAGTTCTTC.

This clonotype came up many times. V and J are TRBV20-1 and TRBJ2-7, with 12 bases lining up with TRBD2. The V gene end was trimmed by 4 bases and the J gene end by 5 bases; junction bases not matched to a gene: 9. The CDR3 has 15 residues. The germline V gene encodes CDR1 DFQATT and CDR2 SNEGSKA (reference sequence). The CDR3 DNA follows: TGCAGTGCTATATCCTGGACTAGCGGGGACCACGAGCAGTACTTC. Its translation is CSAISWTSGDHEQYF.

This clonotype was observed many times. The chain recombines TRBV29-1 with TRBJ1-1; D uncertain. This CDR3 is built from 13 residues. The V end lost 6 bases, the J end lost 1 base, and 12 bases lay between the germline ends. CDR1 SQVTM and CDR2 ANQGSEA come from the germline V gene. The CDR3 loop reads CSVSGNPNTEAFF. In DNA form, the CDR3 reads TGCAGCGTATCCGGGAACCCGAACACTGAAGCTTTCTTT. The complete variable domain, with remaining parts taken from reference TRBV29-1 and TRBJ1-1, reads SAVISQKPSRDICQRGTSLTIQCQVDSQVTMMFWYRQQPGQSLTLIATANQGSEATYESGFVIDKFPISRPNLTFSTLTVSNMSPEDSSIYLCSVSGNPNTEAFFGQGTRLTVV.

This clonotype was observed at least ten times. The chain recombines TRBV20-1 with TRBJ1-5, with D possibly matching TRBD1 (5 bases). Trimming stripped 6 bases from V and 6 bases from J, with 21 bases between. The CDR3 consists of 15 residues. Germline CDR1 and CDR2: DFQATT and SNEGSKA (reference sequence). The CDR3 nucleotides read TGCAGTGCCCCTACGGGGCGGAACCCAGGTCAGCCCCAGCATTTT. Translated: CSAPTGRNPGQPQHF.

The table lists this clonotype with many counts. This sequence joins TRBV4-1 and TRBJ1-5, with D hard to call. The germline CDR1 and CDR2 sequences are MGHRA and YSYEKL. The CDR3 has 14 residues. V gave up 4 bases and J gave up 4 bases, with 11 bases separating them. Here the CDR3 DNA reads TGCGCCAGCAGCCGCGGAGGCTGGAATCAGCCCCAGCATTTT. This gives the protein CASSRGGWNQPQHF.

There are a few counts of this clonotype. The genes are TRBV15 and TRBJ2-7; no clear D gene. The V end lost 0 bases, the J end lost 1 base, and 7 bases lay between the germline ends. CDR3 length: 14 residues. In germline, CDR1 is LNHNV, CDR2 YYDKDF (reference sequence). The CDR3 region has the DNA TGTGCCACCAGCAGAGATCGAGGATCCTACGAGCAGTACTTC. Amino acids: CATSRDRGSYEQYF.